This T cell receptor beta chain was documented in a study of identifying expanded T cells in peripheral blood (dated by TCRdb to the late 2010s). In the study overall: Four technical replicates, made by sequencing separate aliquots from the same pool of genomic DNA, were compared pairwise.

Broad study findings and their caveats: Across all healthy-donor time intervals, the beta-binomial model significantly lowered both the number of clones called differentially abundant and the false-positive rate. The authors expected that over much longer intervals, such as months to years, biological variance in healthy repertoires might increase even further. Across all healthy donors, variance in clone template counts between two-week samples was found to increase significantly with total template count. Between technical replicates the binomial model flagged about 1.2 differentially abundant clones, whereas over roughly 2 weeks the binomial model flagged about 15 and over approximately 4 weeks approximately 20.

No immune events, such as infections, were documented for the healthy donors during the collection period. To calibrate time-dependent variance in a beta-binomial model of T-cell clone differential abundance, blood repertoires from healthy donors were used as a training cohort. The training cohort included 10 or so healthy donors, of whom 3 were female and 7 were male. On average the donors were 43 years old, and their ages spanned roughly 25 to 65 years. Whole blood, obtained from a commercial supplier, was collected from each healthy donor at three time points spaced approximately two weeks apart. For immunosequencing, genomic DNA was extracted from whole blood that had not been sorted. Taken from cysteine to phenylalanine, the CDR3 has 16 residues. Here the CDR3 DNA is all that survives: 48 bases in frame from base 1. For CDR1 and CDR2, the germline V gene lists MRHNA and SNTAGT. Trimming leaves V shorter by 0 bases and J shorter by 3 bases, with the junction holding 3 bases beyond the gene matches.

Regarding this clone: This clone's antigen is unknown. No much larger clonotype is one base removed from it; base qualities were not supplied.

TCRbeta CDR3 regions were profiled with the immunoSEQ Assay using bias-controlled multiplex PCR amplification of genomic DNA. The paper's data handling went like this. To quantify the absolute abundance of each unique TCRbeta CDR3 region, the sequences were collapsed and filtered. Two models were used to test differential abundance: a binomial model (Fisher-equivalent) and a beta-binomial model that adds time-dependent variance fitted from healthy donors. Clones with fewer than 5 combined templates were removed, and differential abundance was called for clones with a Benjamini-Hochberg FDR below 0.01. Using the form v = (b*log(k)+a)^2, the beta-binomial variance was modeled as a function of the total template count across the two samples. As stored in TCRdb, this immuneACCESS dataset retains in-frame rearrangements with V and J assigned. A fraction of the clones does not appear; measured against another copy, unresolved V genes explain less than half of the discrepancy, and the remainder lacks a known reason. V and J calls and clone size follow that table, whereas D and trimming were derived from the DNA. This sample comprises about 89,000 clones, roughly 88% of them detected only once. In total, the top ten clones hold 4% to 4.5% of the sample.

The clonotype comes from a person aged 18 to 69 in good health. Recombination connected TRBV6-4 to TRBJ2-2; TRBD2 fits 8 bases in the junction. The source material was blood. The nucleotide sequence reads as follows: TGTGCCAGCAGTGACTCGCGGGGGGCAGACACCGGGGAGCTGTTTTTT. It specifies CASSDSRGADTGELFF.